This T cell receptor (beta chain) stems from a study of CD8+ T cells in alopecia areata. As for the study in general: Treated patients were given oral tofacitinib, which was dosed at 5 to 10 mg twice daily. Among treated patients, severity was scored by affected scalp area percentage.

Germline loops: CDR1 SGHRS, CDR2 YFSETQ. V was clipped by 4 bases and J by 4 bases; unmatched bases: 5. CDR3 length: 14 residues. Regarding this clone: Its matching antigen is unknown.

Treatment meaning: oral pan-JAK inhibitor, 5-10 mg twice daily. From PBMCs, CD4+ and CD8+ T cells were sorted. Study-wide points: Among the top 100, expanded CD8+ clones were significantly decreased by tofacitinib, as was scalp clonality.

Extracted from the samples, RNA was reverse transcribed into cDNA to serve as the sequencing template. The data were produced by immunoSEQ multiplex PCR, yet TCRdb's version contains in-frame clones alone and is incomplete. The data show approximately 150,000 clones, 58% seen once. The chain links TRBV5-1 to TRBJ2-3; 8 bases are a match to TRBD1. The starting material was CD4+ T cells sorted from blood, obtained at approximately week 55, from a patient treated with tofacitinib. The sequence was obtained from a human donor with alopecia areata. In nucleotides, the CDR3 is TGCGCCAGCAGCAGCCGGACAGGGTCAGATACGCAGTATTTT. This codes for CASSSRTGSDTQYF.